One sample yielded the 17 T cell receptor beta chains listed below, sequenced in a study of blood T cell repertoires in COVID-19. The data were produced by immunoSEQ multiplex PCR, yet TCRdb's version contains in-frame clones alone and is incomplete. Among about 140,000 clones listed, approximately 80% were seen once. The sequencing sample was made of peripheral blood. These TCRs come from a human donor in a cohort sampled during active COVID-19.

This chain joins TRBV29-1 and TRBJ2-3; 12 nucleotides agree with TRBD2. CDR1 is SQVTM and CDR2 is ANQGSEA in the germline V gene. This CDR3 contains 16 residues. After removal of 4 bases from V and 5 bases from J, the junction contained 10 bases not matched to a gene. Written as DNA, the CDR3 is TGCAGCGTTGCCGCACTAGCGGGAGGCGGAATAGATACGCAGTATTTT. The encoded protein is CSVAALAGGGIDTQYF.

This chain links TRBV18 with TRBJ2-5, with 7 bases fitting TRBD1. The CDR3 totals 15 residues. Germline lookup yields CDR1 KGHSH and CDR2 LQKENI. V lost 5 bases and J lost 4; bases outside the gene matches: 10. The CDR3 reads CASSSDRLSGETQYF. In nucleotides, the CDR3 is TGTGCCAGCTCATCGGACAGGTTAAGTGGAGAGACCCAGTACTTC.

The rearrangement uses TRBV19 and TRBJ2-2; 9 bases align to TRBD2. This CDR3 comprises 14 residues. The junction had 2 bases not matched to a gene; V was cut back by 7 bases and J by 2 bases. Germline loops: CDR1 LNHDA, CDR2 SQIVND (reference sequence). CDR3: CASKLAGNTGELFF. The CDR3 coding sequence is TGTGCCAGTAAACTAGCGGGTAACACCGGGGAGCTGTTTTTT.

This sequence joins TRBV7-2 and TRBJ2-1, with 10 bases that match TRBD2. Germline assignment: CDR1 SGHTA and CDR2 FQGNSA. Trimming at V came to 3 bases and at J to 8 bases, leaving 10 bases not matched to a gene. This CDR3 contains 16 residues. The DNA for the CDR3 is TGTGCCAGCAGCTTTCGCTTAGCGGGAGGTCTGGATGAGCAGTTCTTC. The encoded protein is CASSFRLAGGLDEQFF.

The chain joins TRBV28 to TRBJ2-7; 9 nucleotides match TRBD2. The germline gives CDR1 MDHEN, CDR2 SYDVKM. CDR3 length: 16 amino acids. V lost 5 bases and J lost 9; bases outside the gene matches: 17. The CDR3 protein is CASSPSGTSRFNVQYF. The CDR3 bases are TGTGCCAGCAGTCCTTCCGGGACTAGCCGGTTCAATGTGCAGTACTTC.

This chain connects TRBV7-3 to TRBJ2-1; D might be TRBD1 (6 bases). The CDR3 is made up of 13 amino acids. Germline CDR1 is SGHTA and CDR2 is FQGTGA. V was pared by 2 bases and J by 6 bases, with 8 bases between. In DNA form, the CDR3 reads TGTGCCAGCAGCTTAGACAGGTCCAATGAGCAGTTCTTC. It encodes CASSLDRSNEQFF.

The sample holds one count of this clone. V and J are TRBV30 and TRBJ2-6; possibly TRBD1 for D (5 bases). Germline loops: CDR1 GTSNPN, CDR2 SVGIG (reference sequence). Between the trimmed V and J ends, which lost 2 bases and 0 bases, there was a span of 8 bases. The CDR3 runs to 15 residues. The CDR3 region has the DNA TGTGCCTGGAGTCCCAGGGTCTCTGGGGCCAACGTCCTGACTTTC. It codes for CAWSPRVSGANVLTF.

The V call is TRBV3-1 (or the pseudogene TRBV3-2), the J call TRBJ1-1, with D unresolved. Trimming took 7 bases from V and 6 from J, leaving 9 bases between them. The CDR3 is 11 amino acids. In germline, CDR1 is LGHDT, CDR2 YNNKEL (reference sequence). The CDR3 region has the DNA TGTGCCAGCATTCGGGGTTCTGAAGCTTTCTTT. Its translation is CASIRGSEAFF.

This clone appeared once. The rearrangement links TRBV18 to TRBJ1-1; TRBD1 aligns across 7 bases. Trimming cost V 6 bases and J 3 bases; bases outside gene matches: 10. This CDR3 is 15 amino acids long. CDR1 and CDR2 (germline): KGHSH, LQKENI. The CDR3 loop reads CASSRVYRGDTEAFF. In DNA, the CDR3 is TGTGCCAGCTCCCGGGTATACAGGGGCGACACTGAAGCTTTCTTT.

The chain has TRBV2 and TRBJ2-2; 8 positions agree with TRBD2. From germline, CDR1 is SNHLY and CDR2 FYNNEI. With 6 bases clipped from V and 4 bases from J, the junction kept 4 bases outside the gene matches. This CDR3 comprises 14 residues. The CDR3 loop reads CASRWREATGELFF. CDR3 bases: TGTGCCAGCAGATGGCGGGAGGCCACCGGGGAGCTGTTTTTT.

V and J are TRBV27 and TRBJ2-5; TRBD2 agrees at 12 bases. Germline CDR1 and CDR2: MNHEY and SMNVEV (reference sequence). The CDR3 totals 18 residues. The trim removed 4 bases at V and 6 bases at J, leaving 15 bases unmatched. CDR3 nucleotides: TGTGCCAGCAGTTCCCGATACTGGACTAGCGGGATCTTTAAGACCCAGTACTTC. This gives the protein CASSSRYWTSGIFKTQYF.

The CDR3 DNA reads as TGTGCCAGCAGCCGTAAATCACAGGGGGCAAGCGAGCAGTACTTC. Translated: CASSRKSQGASEQYF. This chain links TRBV11-2 with TRBJ2-7, with 9 bases matching TRBD1. Germline V lookup: CDR1 SGHAT, CDR2 FQNNGV. The CDR3 length is 15 residues. Trimming removed 5 bases from V and 6 bases from J; junction bases left unmatched: 11.

CDR3 nucleotide sequence: TGTGCTAGTGGTCCTTTTGGGGGGTCGGGGGTACCTGGGGCCAACGTCCTGACTTTC. Its translation is CASGPFGGSGVPGANVLTF. V and J are TRBV12-5 and TRBJ2-6, with D maybe TRBD2 (6 bases). The V gene lost 5 bases and the J gene lost 2 bases, with 22 bases spanning the gap. This CDR3 contains 19 residues. Germline CDR1 is LGHNT and CDR2 is FRNRAP.

This clone occurred a few times. The V gene is TRBV7-2, the J gene TRBJ2-3, with D possibly TRBD2 on 5 matching bases. CDR1 and CDR2 from the germline V gene are SGHTA and FQGNSA. Trimming took 3 bases from V and 3 from J, leaving 7 bases between them. The CDR3 covers 13 residues. The CDR3 is CASSLGVTDTQYF. The CDR3 nucleotides read TGTGCCAGCAGCTTGGGAGTGACAGATACGCAGTATTTT.

The chain couples TRBV4-2 to TRBJ2-3; 10 nucleotides match TRBD2. The CDR3 totals 16 residues. Germline CDR1 LGHNA, CDR2 YNFKEQ. J lost 2 bases, V lost 3 bases, and 5 bases had no gene match. Here the CDR3 reads CASSQRLAGATDTQYF. The CDR3 DNA follows: TGTGCCAGCAGCCAGCGACTAGCGGGTGCCACAGATACGCAGTATTTT.

This clone was seen only a few times. The V call is TRBV7-6, the J call TRBJ2-2; 7 nucleotides match TRBD1. V was pared by 1 base and J by 1 base, with 3 bases of the junction left unmatched. Germline V CDR1 and CDR2: SGHVS, FNYEAQ. The CDR3 contains 16 residues. The CDR3, as DNA: TGTGCCAGCAGCTTAGGACAGGGAGAGAACACCGGGGAGCTGTTTTTT. Residues: CASSLGQGENTGELFF.

This chain connects TRBV5-1 to TRBJ1-1; D uncertain. The CDR3 is made up of 14 amino acids. V lost 2 bases and J 6 bases, leaving 14 bases between the germline ends. From germline, CDR1 is SGHRS and CDR2 YFSETQ. CDR3 in DNA: TGCGCCAGCAGCTTTTTTCAAGGAGCCGCTGAAGCTTTCTTT. Protein sequence: CASSFFQGAAEAFF.